These T cell receptor beta chains were read from a single sample in a study of immune evolution from preneoplasia to lung adenocarcinoma. The data were produced by immunoSEQ multiplex PCR, yet TCRdb's version contains in-frame clones alone and is incomplete. The profile shows some 37,000 clones, 74% of them singletons. Sequenced: FFPE invasive lung adenocarcinoma tissue. All receptors come from a person between 60 and 70 years old with lung adenocarcinoma. Both conserved end residues are part of each CDR3. The D gene is left open where the match is weak. For some rows the clone size is stated as once, few or many, or as a class when expanded; others skip it.

V	J	D	size	CDR3	DNA
TRBV5-6	TRBJ1-1	-	few	CASSLGDTPGDAFF	TGTGCCAGCAGCTTGGGGGACACTCCAGGTGACGCTTTCTTT
TRBV30	TRBJ1-5	-	-	CAWSVRGGSLNQPQHF	TGTGCCTGGAGTGTACGTGGGGGTAGCTTGAATCAGCCCCAGCATTTT
TRBV30	TRBJ1-2	TRBD1	-	CAWKGQGQGGYTF	TGTGCCTGGAAGGGACAGGGGCAGGGTGGCTACACCTTC
TRBV5-5	TRBJ2-1	TRBD2	-	CASSTRGGVGTRRDEQFF	TGTGCCAGCAGCACCCGGGGGGGTGTCGGGACCCGGCGGGATGAGCAGTTCTTC
TRBV15	TRBJ2-1	TRBD2	-	CATSSTETGTSIYNEQFF	TGTGCCACCAGCAGCACAGAGACCGGGACTAGCATCTACAATGAGCAGTTCTTC
TRBV6-5	TRBJ2-7	-	-	CASSYSRTASYEQYF	TGTGCCAGCAGTTACTCGAGGACAGCCTCCTACGAGCAGTACTTC
TRBV18	TRBJ2-7	TRBD2	-	CASSPGTSGRTGEQYF	TGTGCCAGCTCACCCGGGACTAGCGGGAGGACGGGGGAGCAGTACTTC
TRBV6-1	TRBJ1-1	-	-	CASAYGLNTEAFF	TGTGCCAGCGCCTATGGCCTGAACACTGAAGCTTTCTTT
TRBV28	TRBJ1-3	TRBD1	-	CASSYPTGTGYLNTIYF	TGTGCCAGCAGTTACCCTACCGGGACAGGATATTTAAACACCATATATTTT
TRBV9	TRBJ2-2	-	few	CASSVRGHDNTGELFF	TGTGCCAGCAGCGTACGCGGACACGATAACACCGGGGAGCTGTTTTTT
TRBV4-2	TRBJ2-7	TRBD1	-	CASSQENRGLDEQYF	TGTGCCAGCAGCCAAGAAAACAGGGGGCTGGACGAGCAGTACTTC
TRBV18	TRBJ2-5	TRBD1	-	CASSPRDRAETQYF	TGTGCCAGCTCACCCCGGGACAGGGCAGAGACCCAGTACTTC
TRBV4-2	TRBJ2-3	TRBD2	-	CASSRAGTSAADTQYF	TGTGCCAGCAGCCGAGCCGGTACTAGCGCGGCAGATACGCAGTATTTT
TRBV11-3	TRBJ2-5	-	-	CASSRAGETQYF	TGTGCCAGCAGCCGGGCAGGGGAGACCCAGTACTTC